This TCR beta chain emerged from a study of molecular identifiers for immune sequencing clone quantification. The study, taken as a whole, reports: Spiked Jurkat TCR RNA originating from one cell could reportedly be identified amid more than 800,000 naive cells.

V lost 7 bases to trimming and J lost 4 bases; unmatched junction nucleotides: 5. In germline, CDR1 is DFQATT, CDR2 SNEGSKA (reference sequence). This CDR3 has 12 amino acids. On this clonotype itself: What it binds is unknown.

In TCRdb, the PCR reads were re-called with MiXCR into one record per CDR3 protein. This table holds just under 650,000 distinct CDR3 sequences, just under 20% found once. V is TRBV20-1 and J is TRBJ2-5; TRBD1 aligns across 8 bases. The sequence derives from a human donor in good health. Some libraries in this study had Jurkat cell RNA spiked in. The sequencing input was naive CD8+ T cells from blood, with Jurkat cell RNA spiked in. The subset here: FACS-sorted CD8+CD4-CCR7+CD45RA+ naive T cells. Here the CDR3 reads CSVLDRGETQYF. The CDR3 region has the DNA TGCAGTGTCTTAGACAGGGGAGAGACCCAGTACTTC.